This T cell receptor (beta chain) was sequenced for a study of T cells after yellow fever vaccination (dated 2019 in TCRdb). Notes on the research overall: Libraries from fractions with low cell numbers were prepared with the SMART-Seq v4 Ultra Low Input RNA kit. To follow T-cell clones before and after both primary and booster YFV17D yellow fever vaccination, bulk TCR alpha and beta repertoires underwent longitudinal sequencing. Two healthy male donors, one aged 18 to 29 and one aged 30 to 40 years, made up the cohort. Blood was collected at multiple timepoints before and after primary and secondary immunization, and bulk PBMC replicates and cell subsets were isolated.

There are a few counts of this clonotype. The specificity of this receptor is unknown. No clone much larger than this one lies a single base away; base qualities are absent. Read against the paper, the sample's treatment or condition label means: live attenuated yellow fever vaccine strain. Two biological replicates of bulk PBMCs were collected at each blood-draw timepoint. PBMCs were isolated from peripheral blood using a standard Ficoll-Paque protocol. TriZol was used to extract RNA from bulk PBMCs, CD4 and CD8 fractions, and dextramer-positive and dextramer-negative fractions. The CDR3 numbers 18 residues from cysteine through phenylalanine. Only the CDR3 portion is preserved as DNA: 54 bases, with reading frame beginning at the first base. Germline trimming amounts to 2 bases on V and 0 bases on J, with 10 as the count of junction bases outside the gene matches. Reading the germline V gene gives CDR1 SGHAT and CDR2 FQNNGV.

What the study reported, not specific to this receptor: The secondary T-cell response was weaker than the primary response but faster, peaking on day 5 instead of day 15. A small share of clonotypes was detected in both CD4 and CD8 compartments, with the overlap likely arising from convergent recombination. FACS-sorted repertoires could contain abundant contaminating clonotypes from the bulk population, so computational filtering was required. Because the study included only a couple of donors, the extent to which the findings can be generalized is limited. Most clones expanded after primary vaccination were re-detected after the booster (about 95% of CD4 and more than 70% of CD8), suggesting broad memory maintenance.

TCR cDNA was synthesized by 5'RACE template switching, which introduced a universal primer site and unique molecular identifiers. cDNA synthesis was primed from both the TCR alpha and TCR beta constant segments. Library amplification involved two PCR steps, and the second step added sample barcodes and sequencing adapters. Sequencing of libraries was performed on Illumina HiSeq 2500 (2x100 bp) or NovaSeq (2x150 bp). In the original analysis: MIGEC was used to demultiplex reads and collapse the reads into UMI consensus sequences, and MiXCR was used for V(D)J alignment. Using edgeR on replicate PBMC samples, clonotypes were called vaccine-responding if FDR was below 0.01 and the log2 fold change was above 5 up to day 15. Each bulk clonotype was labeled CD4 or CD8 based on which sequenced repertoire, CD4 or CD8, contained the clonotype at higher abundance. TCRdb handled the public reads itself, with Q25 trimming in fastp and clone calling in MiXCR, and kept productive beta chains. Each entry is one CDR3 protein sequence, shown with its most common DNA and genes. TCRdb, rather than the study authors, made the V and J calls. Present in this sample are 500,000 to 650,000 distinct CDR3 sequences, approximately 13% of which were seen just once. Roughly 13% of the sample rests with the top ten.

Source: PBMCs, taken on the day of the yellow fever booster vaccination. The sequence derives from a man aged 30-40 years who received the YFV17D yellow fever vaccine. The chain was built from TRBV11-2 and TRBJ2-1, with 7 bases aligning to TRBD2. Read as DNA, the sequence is TGTGCCAGCAGCTTAAGCCCCCTCAGCGGGGTCTCCTACAATGAGCAGTTCTTC. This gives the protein CASSLSPLSGVSYNEQFF.